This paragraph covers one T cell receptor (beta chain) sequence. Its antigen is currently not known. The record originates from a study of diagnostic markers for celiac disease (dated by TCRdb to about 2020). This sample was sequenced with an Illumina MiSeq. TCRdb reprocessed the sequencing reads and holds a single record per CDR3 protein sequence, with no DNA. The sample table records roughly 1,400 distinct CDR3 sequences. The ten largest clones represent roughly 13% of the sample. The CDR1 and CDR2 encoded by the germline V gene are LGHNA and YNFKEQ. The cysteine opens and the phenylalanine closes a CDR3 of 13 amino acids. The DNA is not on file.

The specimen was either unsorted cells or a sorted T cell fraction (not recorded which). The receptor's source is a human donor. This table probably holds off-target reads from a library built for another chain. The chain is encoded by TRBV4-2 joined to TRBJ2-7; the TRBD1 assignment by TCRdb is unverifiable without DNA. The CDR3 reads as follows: CASSQQQGHEQYF.